What follows are 30 T cell receptor beta chains derived from one specimen sequenced in a study of T-cell reconstitution after alpha-beta-depleted transplantation in children. The authors prepared the TCRbeta library with unique molecular identifiers. One entry per CDR3 protein, called by TCRdb with MiXCR from the PCR reads. Here the sample spans about 420,000 distinct CDR3 sequences, roughly 16% being singletons. Source: PBMCs, mostly from graft donor cells, taken 360 days after TCRalphabeta/CD19-depleted stem cell transplant. Every receptor here comes from a boy younger than two who had a stem cell transplant for Wiskott-Aldrich syndrome, so the T cells may come from the graft donor.

This rearrangement joins TRBV19 to TRBJ2-1, with TRBD1 as a possible D gene (5 bases). The ends were cut back, 2 bases at V and 4 bases at J, with 9 bases in the middle. This CDR3 has 14 amino acids. Per the germline V gene, CDR1 is LNHDA and CDR2 is SQIVND (reference sequence). CDR3 sequence (DNA): TGTGCCAGTAGTATAAACAGGCGATACAATGAGCAGTTCTTC. As protein: CASSINRRYNEQFF.

The chain combines TRBV7-2 with TRBJ2-6; no reliable D call. Germline-derived CDR1 and CDR2 are SGHTA and FQGNSA. CDR3 size: 16 residues. Trimming took 0 bases from V and 3 from J, leaving 9 bases between them. For the CDR3, the DNA is TGTGCCAGCAGCTTAGCCCGGGCTTTTGGGGCCAACGTCCTGACTTTC. Translation gives CASSLARAFGANVLTF. Looking up the rest from reference TRBV7-2 and TRBJ2-6 gives the full variable domain: GAGVSQSPSNKVTEKGKDVELRCDPISGHTALYWYRQSLGQGLEFLIYFQGNSAPDKSGLPSDRFSAERTGGSVSTLTIQRTQQEDSAVYLCASSLARAFGANVLTFGAGSRLTVL.

The gene calls are TRBV24-1 and TRBJ2-7; tentatively, D is TRBD1 (5 bases). This CDR3 contains 14 residues. Germline CDR1 is KGHDR and CDR2 is SFDVKD. V lost 1 base and J lost 2, with 8 bases in between. CDR3 amino acids: CATSDFNRPYEQYF. CDR3 bases: TGTGCCACCAGTGATTTCAACAGGCCCTACGAGCAGTACTTC.

The chain combines TRBV12-3 or TRBV12-4 with TRBJ2-3; the D is unclear. This CDR3 has 14 amino acids. V was trimmed by 3 bases and J by 2 bases, leaving 9 bases between them. CDR3 DNA: TGTGCCAGCAGTTTGGTGATCCCCACAGATACGCAGTATTTT. This translates into CASSLVIPTDTQYF.

This clonotype was recorded a few times. V usage is TRBV5-1 and J usage is TRBJ1-1, with 7 bases matching TRBD1. With 0 bases clipped from V and 8 bases from J, the junction kept 10 bases outside the gene matches. CDR1 and CDR2 from the germline V gene are SGHRS and YFSETQ. The CDR3 sequence is 15 residues long. In nucleotides, the CDR3 is TGCGCCAGCAGCTTGGCCTCAAACAGGGGTGGGGAAGCTTTCTTT. This translates into CASSLASNRGGEAFF.

Only a few counts were recorded for this clonotype. The chain couples TRBV28 to TRBJ2-4; D tentatively fits TRBD1 or TRBD2 (5 bases each). Germline lookup yields CDR1 MDHEN and CDR2 SYDVKM. The CDR3 is made up of 14 amino acids. Trimming cost V 3 bases and J 0 bases, with 6 bases left between them. CDR3 nucleotides: TGTGCCAGCAGTTTTGGGGGAGCCAAAAACATTCAGTACTTC. The encoded protein is CASSFGGAKNIQYF.

On this clonotype itself: One base away lies a much larger clone, so this may be a sequencing read error. V usage is TRBV5-1 and J usage is TRBJ2-1; 10 bases are a match to TRBD2. The length of the CDR3 is 15 residues. J was trimmed by 3 bases and V by 0 bases; bases with no gene match: 0. CDR1 and CDR2 from the germline V gene are SGHRS and YFSETQ. CDR3: CASSLERGGYNEQFF. The CDR3 nucleotides read TGCGCCAGCAGCTTGGAGCGGGGGGGCTACAATGAGCAGTTCTTC.

This clonotype was seen only a few times. The CDR3 spells CASSLVFRDSLKDNEQFF. In nucleotides, the CDR3 is TGTGCCAGCAGCTTAGTCTTCAGGGATAGCCTAAAAGACAATGAGCAGTTCTTC. This chain joins TRBV7-6 and TRBJ2-1, with D possibly TRBD1 on 5 matching bases. V was trimmed by 1 base and J by 5 bases, leaving 21 bases between them. Germline-derived CDR1 and CDR2 are SGHVS and FNYEAQ. CDR3 length equals 18 residues.

This clonotype was seen at least ten times. The rearrangement joins TRBV20-1 to TRBJ2-3; D remains unclear. V was trimmed by 6 bases and J by 4 bases, leaving 14 bases between them. Germline CDR1 reads DFQATT; CDR2 reads SNEGSKA (reference sequence). The CDR3 is made up of 13 amino acids. This CDR3 reads CSAGLPSPDTQYF. The CDR3 DNA reads as TGCAGTGCCGGCCTACCTAGTCCAGATACGCAGTATTTT.

The chain couples TRBV24-1 to TRBJ2-3; perhaps TRBD2 as D (5 bases). The CDR3 contains 15 residues. V was shortened by 5 bases and J by 2 bases, with 13 bases between the two germline ends. Germline-derived CDR1 and CDR2 are KGHDR and SFDVKD. DNA of the CDR3: TGTGCCACCAGTGTATGGGGAGATCTCACAGATACGCAGTATTTT. Its protein is CATSVWGDLTDTQYF.

The chain has TRBV5-1 and TRBJ2-1, with TRBD2 as a possible D gene (6 bases). The CDR3 covers 16 residues. CDR1 and CDR2 (germline): SGHRS, YFSETQ. V lost 3 bases, J lost 4 bases, and 17 bases lay in between. DNA of the CDR3: TGCGCCAGCAGCTCCGTGCGTCTGGGGAGGTACAATGAGCAGTTCTTC. Translating it yields CASSSVRLGRYNEQFF.

The V call is TRBV10-3, the J call TRBJ2-3, with 11 bases fitting TRBD2. In germline, CDR1 is ENHRY, CDR2 SYGVKD. Unmatched junction bases numbered 2, after V lost 6 bases and J lost 0 bases. CDR3 length: 15 amino acids. The CDR3 DNA is TGTGCCATCAGGCGGACTAGCGGGAGCACAGATACGCAGTATTTT. Translated: CAIRRTSGSTDTQYF.

The chain recombines TRBV19 with TRBJ2-3; TRBD2 matches at 8 bases. CDR3 length equals 14 residues. The germline CDR1 and CDR2 sequences are LNHDA and SQIVND (reference sequence). J was trimmed by 3 bases and V by 3 bases; bases with no gene match: 2. CDR3 DNA: TGTGCCAGTAGTATTAGACTAGCGACAGATACGCAGTATTTT. Translating gives CASSIRLATDTQYF.

This clonotype was observed a few times. V is TRBV3-1 and J is TRBJ2-7; D gene unclear. CDR1 and CDR2 from the germline V gene are LGHDT and YNNKEL (reference sequence). Trimming pared 0 bases from V and 5 bases from J, leaving 8 bases between. The length of the CDR3 is 13 residues. The CDR3: CASSQERRNEQYF. The CDR3 DNA follows: TGTGCCAGCAGCCAAGAGAGGCGCAACGAGCAGTACTTC.

This clonotype was counted between two and nine times. The CDR3 sequence: CSPLGLNEQFF. CDR3 coding DNA: TGCAGTCCCCTGGGGCTCAATGAGCAGTTCTTC. The gene calls are TRBV20-1 and TRBJ2-1; D possibly corresponds to TRBD1 (5 bases). The ends were cut back, 8 bases at V and 6 bases at J, with 11 bases in the middle. The CDR3 spans 11 residues. Germline V lookup: CDR1 DFQATT, CDR2 SNEGSKA (reference sequence).

This clonotype was detected ten times or more. The chain has TRBV12-3 or TRBV12-4 and TRBJ1-2; 9 bases are shared with TRBD1. The CDR3 covers 14 residues. The ends lost 5 bases at V and 8 bases at J; junction bases unmatched: 9. This chain's CDR3 is CASSLDRGTQGYTF. The CDR3, as DNA: TGTGCCAGCAGTCTCGACAGGGGGACTCAGGGCTACACCTTC.

The table lists this clonotype with a few counts. The chain links TRBV2 to TRBJ2-5; 8 nucleotides line up with TRBD2. In germline, CDR1 is SNHLY, CDR2 FYNNEI. Unmatched junction bases numbered 6, after V lost 3 bases and J lost 3 bases. The CDR3 extends over 15 amino acids. The CDR3 is CASSDGGGPKETQYF. The CDR3 DNA reads TGTGCCAGCAGTGACGGGGGGGGCCCTAAAGAGACCCAGTACTTC.

The V and J genes are TRBV6-2 or TRBV6-3 and TRBJ2-2; the D gene is possibly TRBD1 (5 bases). Germline-derived CDR1 and CDR2 are MNHEY and SVGEGT. Trimming stripped 4 bases from V and 7 bases from J, with 16 bases between. The CDR3 runs to 15 residues. CDR3 nucleotides: TGTGCCAGCAGTTTCACCTCAGCTAGGGGCGGGGAGCTGTTTTTT. This gives the protein CASSFTSARGGELFF.

This chain joins TRBV12-3 or TRBV12-4 and TRBJ1-2, with D uncertain. This CDR3 is built from 12 residues. V lost 8 bases and J lost 8, with 15 bases in between. The chain's CDR3 is CASRRIELGYTF. Here the CDR3 DNA reads TGTGCCAGCCGACGCATAGAACTCGGCTACACCTTC.

V usage is TRBV24-1 and J usage is TRBJ2-1, with 11 positions matching TRBD2. V was pared by 5 bases and J by 7 bases, with 6 bases of the junction left unmatched. CDR1 and CDR2 from the germline V gene are KGHDR and SFDVKD. The CDR3 is made up of 15 amino acids. Written as DNA, the CDR3 is TGTGCCACCAGTGTTACTAGCGGGAGCGGTAATGAGCAGTTCTTC. Translated: CATSVTSGSGNEQFF.

This clonotype occurred a few times. This chain uses TRBV5-1 with TRBJ2-1; 10 bases agree with TRBD2. V shed 2 bases and J 9 bases; nucleotides not matched to a gene: 8. The CDR3 is 15 residues long. Germline CDR1 SGHRS, CDR2 YFSETQ. The CDR3 DNA reads as TGCGCCAGCAGCTTAGGGATAGCGGGAGGAGGTGAGCAGTTCTTC. Protein sequence: CASSLGIAGGGEQFF.

This clonotype was counted a few times. The chain couples TRBV5-1 to TRBJ2-1, with 10 positions matching TRBD2. In germline, CDR1 is SGHRS, CDR2 YFSETQ. This CDR3 comprises 16 residues. The J segment lost 7 bases and the V segment lost 0 bases, leaving 7 bases of the junction unmatched. CDR3: CASSLAFSGGINEQFF. The CDR3 DNA reads as TGCGCCAGCAGCTTGGCCTTTAGCGGGGGGATAAATGAGCAGTTCTTC.

In its sample, this clonotype was seen a few times. The chain carries TRBV27 and TRBJ2-1; D is uncertain. The ends were cut back, 5 bases at V and 1 base at J, with 12 bases in the middle. The CDR3 is 15 residues long. Germline CDR1 and CDR2: MNHEY and SMNVEV (reference sequence). For the CDR3, the DNA is TGTGCCAGCAGTCAATTGGGTGGGTCCTACAATGAGCAGTTCTTC. This sequence encodes CASSQLGGSYNEQFF.

This clonotype was observed a few times. V is TRBV12-3 or TRBV12-4 and J is TRBJ1-3, with a weak D call TRBD1 (6 bases). This CDR3 is built from 14 residues. Trimming stripped 5 bases from V and 0 bases from J, with 8 bases between. The CDR3 coding sequence is TGTGCCAGCAGTATAGGGGGCTCTGGAAACACCATATATTTT. It codes for CASSIGGSGNTIYF.

V is TRBV20-1 and J is TRBJ2-7; no reliable D call. CDR1 is DFQATT, CDR2 SNEGSKA, per germline (reference sequence). Trimming pared 5 bases from V and 1 base from J, leaving 15 bases between. This CDR3 region has 14 residues. The CDR3 DNA reads as TGCAGTGCTTGGGATCGTGATTTTTCCTACGAGCAGTACTTC. It codes for CSAWDRDFSYEQYF.

This rearrangement joins TRBV12-3 or TRBV12-4 to TRBJ2-2; 12 bases line up with TRBD2. The junction had 11 bases not matched to a gene; V was cut back by 1 base and J by 5 bases. The CDR3 extends over 19 amino acids. This CDR3 is CASSLVVLAGGPRTGELFF. Written as DNA, the CDR3 is TGTGCCAGCAGTTTAGTGGTTCTAGCGGGAGGGCCTCGGACCGGGGAGCTGTTTTTT.

This chain uses TRBV27 with TRBJ2-7; 11 positions agree with TRBD1. Germline CDR1 is MNHEY and CDR2 is SMNVEV (reference sequence). The CDR3 runs to 15 residues. The V and J ends lost 6 bases and 4 bases, in that order; junction bases with no gene match: 8. CDR3 region: CASRTTGTGGYEQYF. The CDR3 DNA is TGTGCCAGCAGAACTACCGGGACAGGGGGGTACGAGCAGTACTTC.

This clonotype was recorded a few times. This chain connects TRBV10-2 to TRBJ2-5; 13 bases map to TRBD2. The germline V gene encodes CDR1 WSHSY and CDR2 SAAADI. J was trimmed by 3 bases and V by 1 base; bases with no gene match: 8. The CDR3 is 18 amino acids. The CDR3: CASSEFRLAGGREETQYF. DNA of the CDR3: TGCGCCAGCAGTGAGTTTCGACTAGCGGGGGGTCGAGAAGAGACCCAGTACTTC.

This sequence joins TRBV7-8 and TRBJ2-2; perhaps TRBD1 as D (6 bases). CDR1 and CDR2 from the germline V gene are SGHVS and FQNEAQ. The CDR3 loop spans 16 amino acids. With 2 bases removed from V and 1 base from J, the gap between germline ends came to 11 bases. DNA of the CDR3: TGTGCCAGCAGCTTAATGGGGGCCGGGAACACCGGGGAGCTGTTTTTT. It encodes CASSLMGAGNTGELFF.

Only a few counts were recorded for this clonotype. This CDR3 is CASSQEAGPWNTQYF. CDR3 sequence (DNA): TGTGCCAGCAGCCAAGAGGCCGGTCCCTGGAATACGCAGTATTTT. This chain connects TRBV3-1 to TRBJ2-3; no firm D call. V dropped 0 bases and J dropped 7 bases, with 14 bases sitting between them. Germline values: CDR1 LGHDT, CDR2 YNNKEL (reference sequence). The CDR3 length is 15 residues.